This T cell receptor (beta chain) was sequenced during a study of CD8 T cells in ankylosing spondylitis. General study results and limits: Some motif variants had been reported before (in reactive arthritis synovial fluid and blood). In ankylosing spondylitis patients, matched synovial fluid reportedly showed significant enrichment of disease-linked clones. Roughly eight highly homologous variants made up a TCR beta motif, and this motif appeared characteristic of ankylosing spondylitis blood.

The CDR3 runs 18 residues. The trim removed 4 bases at V and 4 bases at J, leaving 17 bases unmatched. Germline V lookup: CDR1 SGHTA, CDR2 FQGNSA. This clonotype has a count of ten or more. The antigen is unknown. Quantitative molecular-barcoded 5'-RACE generated the TCR beta libraries. TCRdb processed the 5' RACE reads anew with MiXCR; each CDR3 protein has one entry. The sample carries approximately 180,000 distinct CDR3 sequences, 18% recorded once. The TCR sequence derives from a male donor between 5 and 35 years old with ankylosing spondylitis or in good health (not recorded which). Input material: blood, either unsorted or a sorted T cell fraction (not recorded which). This chain connects TRBV7-2 to TRBJ2-5, with TRBD1 matching over 8 bases. The CDR3 loop is CASSSIPPWAGGLETQYF. The CDR3 DNA follows: TGTGCCAGCAGCTCTATTCCCCCTTGGGCAGGGGGCCTAGAGACCCAGTACTTC.